A single sample is the source of the 6 T cell receptor beta chains below, sequenced in a study of cytotoxic CD8 clonotypes in ibrutinib-treated CLL. The assay was immunoSEQ multiplex PCR, and TCRdb's table has in-frame clones only and misses some. The repertoire has about 49,000 clones, under 75% of them found once; the top ten carry 13%. The material sequenced was PBMCs, taken after 12 months of ibrutinib treatment. The receptors shown here come from a human donor with chronic lymphocytic leukemia.

This clone has only one observation. V usage is TRBV6-6 and J usage is TRBJ2-1, with D maybe TRBD1 (6 bases). Germline V gives CDR1 MNHNY, CDR2 SVGAGI (reference sequence). The CDR3 loop spans 14 amino acids. Trimming shortened V by 2 bases and J by 4 bases, and 9 bases separated the two germline ends. CDR3 bases: TGTGCCAGCAGTTACAGGGGGTCATACAATGAGCAGTTCTTC. It encodes CASSYRGSYNEQFF.

The V gene is TRBV7-9, the J gene TRBJ1-1, with D unclear. CDR1 and CDR2 (germline): SEHNR, FQNEAQ (reference sequence). V was clipped by 6 bases and J by 1 base, with 9 bases between them. This CDR3 has 13 amino acids. The CDR3 DNA reads TGTGCCAGCAGATCTACAGAGAACACTGAAGCTTTCTTT. Translating gives CASRSTENTEAFF.

This rearrangement joins TRBV27 to TRBJ2-1; D not resolved. Trimming took off 7 bases at V and 6 bases at J, with 13 bases between the two ends. Germline loops: CDR1 MNHEY, CDR2 SMNVEV (reference sequence). The length of the CDR3 is 13 residues. This CDR3 reads CASTGGERNEQFF. For the CDR3, the DNA is TGTGCCAGCACTGGCGGAGAGCGCAATGAGCAGTTCTTC.

J is TRBJ2-1 and V is TRBV7-2, with D possibly called TRBD1 or TRBD2 (5 bases each). The CDR3 length is 15 residues. The germline gives CDR1 SGHTA, CDR2 FQGNSA. V dropped 4 bases and J dropped 3 bases, with 13 bases sitting between them. The CDR3: CASSSPGRIYNEQFF. Here the CDR3 DNA reads TGTGCCAGCAGCTCCCCGGGACGGATCTACAATGAGCAGTTCTTC.

V gene TRBV7-2 combines with J gene TRBJ1-2; D unclear. The germline gives CDR1 SGHTA, CDR2 FQGNSA. The V end was cut by 2 bases, the J end by 8 bases, with 12 bases between. The CDR3 consists of 13 residues. CDR3 nucleotides: TGTGCCAGCAGCTTATCGGGCCTCGGGGGCTACACCTTC. It translates to CASSLSGLGGYTF.

This clone came up many times. The chain employs TRBV4-2 and TRBJ1-3; tentative D call: TRBD1 (5 bases). The V gene's germline CDR1 is LGHNA and CDR2 YNFKEQ. Trimming cost V 0 bases and J 2 bases, with 14 bases left between them. The CDR3 totals 17 residues. CDR3 in amino acids: CASSQDGAGGTGNTIYF. In DNA form, the CDR3 reads TGTGCCAGCAGCCAAGATGGGGCAGGCGGAACTGGAAACACCATATATTTT.